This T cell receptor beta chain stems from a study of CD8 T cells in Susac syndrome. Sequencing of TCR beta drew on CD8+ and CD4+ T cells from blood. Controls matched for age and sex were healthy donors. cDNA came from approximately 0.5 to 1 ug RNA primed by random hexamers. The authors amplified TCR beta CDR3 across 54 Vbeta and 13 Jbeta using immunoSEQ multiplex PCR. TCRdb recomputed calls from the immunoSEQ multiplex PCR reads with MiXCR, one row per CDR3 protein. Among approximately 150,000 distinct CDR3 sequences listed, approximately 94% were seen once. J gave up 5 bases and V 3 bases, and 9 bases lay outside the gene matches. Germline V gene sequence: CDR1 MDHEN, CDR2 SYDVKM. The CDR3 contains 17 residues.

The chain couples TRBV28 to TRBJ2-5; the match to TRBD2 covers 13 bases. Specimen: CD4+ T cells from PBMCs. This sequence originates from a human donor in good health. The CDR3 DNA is TGTGCCAGCAGTTTTGGGACTAGCGGGGTCGGGAAGGAGACCCAGTACTTC. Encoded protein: CASSFGTSGVGKETQYF. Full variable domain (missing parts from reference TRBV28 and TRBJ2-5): DVKVTQSSRYLVKRTGEKVFLECVQDMDHENMFWYRQDPGLGLRLIYFSYDVKMKEKGDIPEGYSVSREKKERFSLILESASTNQTSMYLCASSFGTSGVGKETQYFGPGTRLLVL.